This entry describes one T cell receptor beta chain. Its antigen remains unidentified. Looked up from germline, CDR1 is SGHRS and CDR2 is YFSETQ. With 5 bases removed from V and 2 bases from J, the gap between germline ends came to 13 bases. CDR3 size: 14 residues. TCRdb itself ran the 5' RACE reads through MiXCR, one entry per CDR3 protein. The sample lists more than 150,000 distinct CDR3 sequences; roughly 12% were seen once. The data stem from a study of T-cell memory formation after mild COVID-19. Study background: The study found TCR clusters largely donor specific. Whole-study results and caveats: Researchers could not confirm that second-wave clones peaking on day 37 targeted SARS-CoV-2. While clones contracting from day 15 to 85 were balanced between CD4 and CD8, later expanders leaned CD4+. Among contracting clones, CD4+ were mainly CM/EM and CD8+ enriched in EMRA.

Input material: PBMCs or a T cell subset sorted from them (not recorded which). The chain has TRBV5-1 and TRBJ1-1, with D possibly matching TRBD1 (6 bases). This sequence was found in a man aged 18-30 years who had mild COVID-19 (a few samples of this study predate the infection). Cell type and time point are not known. CDR3 residues: CASRRTDSNTEAFF. The CDR3 DNA is TGCGCCAGCAGGAGGACAGACTCAAACACTGAAGCTTTCTTT.